Listed below are T cell receptor beta chains from one sample, sequenced in a study of T cell responses to AZD1222 COVID-19 vaccine. Clones were sequenced by immunoSEQ multiplex PCR, and TCRdb holds only the in-frame ones, with some missing. The table has around 78,000 clones, about nine tenths seen once. This specimen was peripheral blood, taken 28 days after the second AZD1222 dose. Every receptor here comes from an adult who received the AZD1222 COVID-19 vaccine. Each CDR3 is given with its conserved first and last residue. Each record gives: V gene, CDR3 length, CDR3 protein.

V gene: TRBV6-5; CDR3 length: 14; CDR3 protein: CASGPGYPPDTQYF
V gene: TRBV4-3; CDR3 length: 14; CDR3 protein: CASSQAGGGYEQYF
V gene: TRBV30; CDR3 length: 14; CDR3 protein: CAWSVKVYTGELFF
V gene: TRBV28; CDR3 length: 14; CDR3 protein: CASGGASYNSPLHF
V gene: TRBV28; CDR3 length: 14; CDR3 protein: CASRTGNSGNTIYF
V gene: TRBV5-6; CDR3 length: 18; CDR3 protein: CASSFSLTSGGTGTHLFF
V gene: TRBV30; CDR3 length: 14; CDR3 protein: CAWSIQGLQQPQHF
V gene: TRBV27; CDR3 length: 11; CDR3 protein: CASSSTLEAFF
V gene: TRBV7-9; CDR3 length: 14; CDR3 protein: CASSYTGIQETQYF
V gene: TRBV28; CDR3 length: 16; CDR3 protein: CASSLSPARGYTEAFF
V gene: TRBV5-6; CDR3 length: 15; CDR3 protein: CASSTGPRGTGEQYF
V gene: TRBV4-2; CDR3 length: 14; CDR3 protein: CASSQEQGAYEQYF
V gene: TRBV4-2; CDR3 length: 13; CDR3 protein: CASSQDTGAKLFF
V gene: TRBV4-2; CDR3 length: 16; CDR3 protein: CASSQDGGVWSTEAFF
V gene: TRBV29-1; CDR3 length: 13; CDR3 protein: CSAGKGWGTEAFF
V gene: TRBV19; CDR3 length: 11; CDR3 protein: CASSRHAEAFF
V gene: TRBV6-5; CDR3 length: 14; CDR3 protein: CASSPVDSFYEQYF
V gene: TRBV3-1/TRBV3-2; CDR3 length: 12; CDR3 protein: CASSQVSETQYF
V gene: TRBV28; CDR3 length: 15; CDR3 protein: CASSFGRGNTGELFF
V gene: TRBV7-9; CDR3 length: 12; CDR3 protein: CASSLGNREQYF
V gene: TRBV6-6; CDR3 length: 14; CDR3 protein: CASSSDGANSPLHF
V gene: TRBV15; CDR3 length: 17; CDR3 protein: CATSSEHAASHSYEQYF
V gene: TRBV6-2/TRBV6-3; CDR3 length: 14; CDR3 protein: CASRYGGRGTEAFF
V gene: TRBV5-1; CDR3 length: 14; CDR3 protein: CASRIAGGPYEQYF